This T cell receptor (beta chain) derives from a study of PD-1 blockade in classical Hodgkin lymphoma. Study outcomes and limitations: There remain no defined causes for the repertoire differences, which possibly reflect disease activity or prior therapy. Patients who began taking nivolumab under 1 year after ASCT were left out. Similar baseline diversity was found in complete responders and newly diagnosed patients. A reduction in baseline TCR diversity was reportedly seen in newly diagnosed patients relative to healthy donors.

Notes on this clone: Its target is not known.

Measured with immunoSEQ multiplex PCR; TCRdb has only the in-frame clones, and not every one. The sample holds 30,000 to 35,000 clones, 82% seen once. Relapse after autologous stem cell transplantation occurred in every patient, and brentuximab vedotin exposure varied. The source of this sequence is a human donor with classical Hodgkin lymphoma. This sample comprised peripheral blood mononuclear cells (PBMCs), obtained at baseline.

The CDR3 region has the DNA TGTGCCAGCAGTGGAGGGTTGGATGAGCAGTTCTTC. As protein: CASSGGLDEQFF. This rearrangement joins TRBV2 to TRBJ2-1; D possibly corresponds to TRBD2 (5 bases). Germline CDR1 SNHLY, CDR2 FYNNEI. Trimming took 4 bases from V and 8 from J, leaving 9 bases between them. CDR3 length equals 12 residues.